The 28 T cell receptor beta chains presented below share a single source sample, sequenced in a study of blood T cell repertoires in COVID-19. Generated by immunoSEQ multiplex PCR, the TCRdb table keeps only in-frame clones and is missing some. The data show 200,000 to 250,000 clones, nearly 90% seen once. The sample comprised PBMCs or T cells enriched from blood (not recorded which). These receptors were taken from a man between 25 and 39 years old who had been exposed to COVID-19.

This clone was observed a few times. V usage is TRBV7-2 and J usage is TRBJ2-4, with D perhaps matching TRBD2 (6 bases). Per germline, CDR1 SGHTA and CDR2 FQGNSA. The CDR3 has 14 residues. V was shortened by 1 base and J by 5 bases, with 9 bases between the two germline ends. Written as DNA, the CDR3 is TGTGCCAGCAGCTTAGGGGGGGTGGAAAACATTCAGTACTTC. This codes for CASSLGGVENIQYF.

This sequence joins TRBV7-6 and TRBJ2-1, with a tentative D call TRBD2 (5 bases). CDR1 is SGHVS, CDR2 FNYEAQ, per germline. The CDR3 sequence is 18 residues long. Trimming left V 1 base short and J 1 base short, with 17 bases between. The CDR3 bases are TGTGCCAGCAGCTTAGGAGGTTTCAGGACTGGGTCCTACAATGAGCAGTTCTTC. Its protein product is CASSLGGFRTGSYNEQFF.

The chain has TRBV2 and TRBJ2-2; 10 nucleotides line up with TRBD2. J lost 4 bases, V lost 6 bases, and 8 bases had no gene match. There are 16 residues in the CDR3. Germline CDR1 and CDR2: SNHLY and FYNNEI. CDR3 amino acids: CASSSAAGGVTGELFF. Here the CDR3 DNA reads TGTGCCAGCAGCTCTGCAGCGGGGGGGGTCACCGGGGAGCTGTTTTTT.

This clone was observed once. CDR3 in amino acids: CASSVVQNTEAFF. The CDR3, as DNA: TGTGCCAGCAGCGTAGTACAGAACACTGAAGCTTTCTTT. V is TRBV9 and J is TRBJ1-1; no firm D call. V was cut by 0 bases and J by 1 base, with 4 bases left in between. CDR3 size: 13 residues. Germline assignment: CDR1 SGDLS and CDR2 YYNGEE.

The rearrangement uses TRBV19 and TRBJ2-1; tentative D call: TRBD2 (6 bases). V was trimmed by 2 bases and J by 7 bases, leaving 9 bases between them. The length of the CDR3 is 13 residues. In germline, CDR1 is LNHDA, CDR2 SQIVND (reference sequence). The DNA of the CDR3 is TGTGCCAGTAGTATACCGGGACTGAATGAGCAGTTCTTC. Encoded protein: CASSIPGLNEQFF.

CDR3 loop: CASSSPDPGGDYGYTF. DNA for the CDR3: TGTGCCAGCAGCTCCCCCGACCCGGGGGGTGACTATGGCTACACCTTC. V is TRBV13 and J is TRBJ1-2; D might be TRBD1 (5 bases). Looked up from germline, CDR1 is PRHDT and CDR2 is FYEKMQ (reference sequence). This CDR3 contains 16 residues. Trimming cost V 4 bases and J 3 bases, with 18 bases left between them.

V and J are TRBV30 and TRBJ1-2; possibly TRBD1 for D (6 bases). The CDR3 runs to 12 residues. Per the germline V gene, CDR1 is GTSNPN and CDR2 is SVGIG (reference sequence). The DNA of the CDR3 is TGTGCTGTGAGGGGGTCGAGATATGGCTACACCTTC. It is translated as CAVRGSRYGYTF.

V and J are TRBV5-5 and TRBJ1-1; D is possibly TRBD1 (6 bases). The V gene lost 7 bases and the J gene lost 0 bases, with 13 bases spanning the gap. This CDR3 has 14 amino acids. The germline V gene has CDR1 SGHKS and CDR2 YYEKEE (reference sequence). CDR3 DNA: TGTGCCAGCCTGGGGACACAGATGAACACTGAAGCTTTCTTT. Protein: CASLGTQMNTEAFF.

Concerning this clone itself: A read error may be the cause here, since a much bigger clone is one base away. The chain's CDR3 is CASSIPTGELFF. CDR3 coding DNA: TGTGCCAGCAGCATTCCTACCGGGGAGCTGTTTTTT. The chain joins TRBV5-4 to TRBJ2-2; D ambiguous. Per the germline V gene, CDR1 is SGHNT and CDR2 is YYREEE (reference sequence). This CDR3 has 12 residues. V was cut by 4 bases and J by 5 bases, with 6 bases left in between.

The CDR3 spells CASSLAKQVLQPQHF. The CDR3 nucleotides are TGTGCCAGCAGCTTAGCGAAACAGGTCTTACAGCCCCAGCATTTT. The rearrangement joins TRBV7-9 to TRBJ1-5; D is perhaps TRBD1 (5 bases). The CDR3 spans 15 residues. V lost 0 bases and J lost 7, with 13 bases in between. Germline CDR1 is SEHNR and CDR2 is FQNEAQ (reference sequence).

CDR3 region: CASVPGLAIDTQYF. CDR3 coding DNA: TGTGCCAGCGTTCCTGGACTAGCCATAGATACGCAGTATTTT. This chain connects TRBV28 to TRBJ2-3; 8 bases fit TRBD2. V gave up 8 bases and J gave up 5 bases; unmatched junction bases: 9. Germline V gives CDR1 MDHEN, CDR2 SYDVKM. The CDR3 covers 14 residues.

The CDR3 here is CASSFTGTGWAEQYF. CDR3 nucleotides: TGTGCCAGCAGCTTTACCGGGACAGGGTGGGCCGAGCAGTACTTC. This sequence joins TRBV5-8 and TRBJ2-7; 9 positions agree with TRBD1. This CDR3 has 15 amino acids. V dropped 2 bases and J dropped 6; count of bases not matched to a gene: 9. The germline V gene has CDR1 SGHTS and CDR2 YDEGEE.

V gene TRBV7-2 combines with J gene TRBJ1-2; possibly TRBD1 for D (5 bases). The CDR3 totals 13 residues. V gave up 4 bases and J gave up 3 bases, with 9 bases separating them. The V gene's germline CDR1 is SGHTA and CDR2 FQGNSA. The CDR3 loop reads CASSSPTDYGYTF. CDR3 coding DNA: TGTGCCAGCAGCTCGCCGACAGACTATGGCTACACCTTC.

V usage is TRBV6-2 or TRBV6-3 and J usage is TRBJ2-7, with TRBD1 identical over 10 bases. This CDR3 has 17 amino acids. The trim removed 0 bases at V and 2 bases at J, leaving 7 bases unmatched. From germline, CDR1 is MNHEY and CDR2 SVGEGT. CDR3 nucleotides: TGTGCCAGCAGTTACTCCGACCCGGGACAGGGGACCTACGAGCAGTACTTC. It yields the protein CASSYSDPGQGTYEQYF.

The gene calls are TRBV5-1 and TRBJ2-2; 9 bases are a match to TRBD2. CDR1 is SGHRS, CDR2 YFSETQ, per germline. The CDR3 is made up of 17 amino acids. V lost 0 bases to trimming and J lost 5 bases; unmatched junction nucleotides: 8. CDR3 sequence reads: CASSLAGLAGSTGELFF. Here the CDR3 DNA reads TGCGCCAGCAGCTTGGCCGGGCTAGCGGGGAGTACCGGGGAGCTGTTTTTT.

Of note for this clone: The same CDR3 also results from other DNA sequences found in this sample. The V call is TRBV12-3 or TRBV12-4, the J call TRBJ1-1; no firm D call. The CDR3 runs to 13 residues. V gave up 4 bases and J gave up 2 bases, with 8 bases separating them. CDR3 region: CASSYGGNTEAFF. The CDR3 bases are TGTGCCAGCAGTTATGGAGGAAACACTGAAGCTTTCTTT.

The J gene is TRBJ1-1, the V gene TRBV9; the D is unclear. Trimming stripped 0 bases from V and 5 bases from J, with 8 bases between. The germline V gene encodes CDR1 SGDLS and CDR2 YYNGEE. The CDR3 runs 13 residues. CDR3 protein: CASSVDHGTEAFF. CDR3 coding DNA: TGTGCCAGCAGCGTAGACCACGGGACTGAAGCTTTCTTT. Variable domain in full (rest from reference TRBV9 and TRBJ1-1): DSGVTQTPKHLITATGQRVTLRCSPRSGDLSVYWYQQSLDQGLQFLIQYYNGEERAKGNILERFSAQQFPDLHSELNLSSLELGDSALYFCASSVDHGTEAFFGQGTRLTVV.

The chain links TRBV7-8 to TRBJ1-4; 9 bases agree with TRBD1. V was pared by 4 bases and J by 8 bases, with 11 bases of the junction left unmatched. The germline V gene encodes CDR1 SGHVS and CDR2 FQNEAQ. This CDR3 has 16 residues. CDR3 region: CASSSGPGQGREKLFF. DNA for the CDR3: TGTGCCAGCAGCTCGGGACCGGGACAGGGAAGGGAAAAACTGTTTTTT.

J is TRBJ1-1 and V is TRBV19; maybe TRBD1 (5 bases). Trimming took off 3 bases at V and 3 bases at J, with 17 bases between the two ends. Germline CDR1 is LNHDA and CDR2 is SQIVND (reference sequence). The CDR3 is 16 residues long. The CDR3 reads CASSIPSAGRDTEAFF. CDR3 nucleotides: TGTGCCAGTAGTATCCCCTCGGCAGGGAGGGACACTGAAGCTTTCTTT.

This clone was picked up a small number of times. The chain combines TRBV10-3 with TRBJ1-1; no clear D. CDR1 is ENHRY and CDR2 is SYGVKD in the germline V gene. V was cut by 5 bases and J by 5 bases, with 12 bases left in between. This CDR3 region has 13 residues. CDR3 DNA sequence: TGTGCCATCAGTCAAAATACGGGGACTGAAGCTTTCTTT. It specifies CAISQNTGTEAFF.

V is TRBV7-8 and J is TRBJ1-6, with no clear D. V lost 1 base and J 1 base, leaving 5 bases between the germline ends. Germline V gene data show CDR1 as SGHVS and CDR2 as FQNEAQ. The CDR3 extends over 15 amino acids. CDR3 in amino acids: CASSLVRSYNSPLHF. The CDR3 coding sequence is TGTGCCAGCAGCTTAGTGCGTTCCTATAATTCACCCCTCCACTTT. Together with reference TRBV7-8 and TRBJ1-6, the CDR3 gives the full variable domain: GAGVSQSPRYKVAKRGQDVALRCDPISGHVSLFWYQQALGQGPEFLTYFQNEAQLDKSGLPSDRFFAERPEGSVSTLKIQRTQQEDSAVYLCASSLVRSYNSPLHFGNGTRLTVT.

The chain joins TRBV6-2 or TRBV6-3 to TRBJ2-1, with D possibly TRBD1 on 6 matching bases. CDR3 length equals 17 residues. V lost 5 bases and J 2 bases, leaving 19 bases between the germline ends. Germline V gene lookup returns CDR1 MNHEY and CDR2 SVGEGT. The CDR3 bases are TGTGCCAGCAGTCATGACCCTGACCCAGGGGCCTACAATGAGCAGTTCTTC. Residues: CASSHDPDPGAYNEQFF.

The chain has TRBV29-1 and TRBJ1-1; D might be TRBD1 (6 bases). Germline CDR1 SQVTM, CDR2 ANQGSEA. The V gene lost 4 bases and the J gene lost 4 bases, with 10 bases spanning the gap. The CDR3 runs 12 residues. As DNA, the CDR3 is TGCAGCGTTGTGGGCAGGGGCACTGAAGCTTTCTTT. This sequence encodes CSVVGRGTEAFF.

The rearrangement joins TRBV6-2 or TRBV6-3 to TRBJ2-5, with 8 bases matching TRBD2. The CDR3 has 12 amino acids. J was trimmed by 7 bases and V by 2 bases; bases with no gene match: 0. Germline V gene lookup returns CDR1 MNHEY and CDR2 SVGEGT. The CDR3 coding sequence is TGTGCCAGCAGTTACACTAGCGGGACCCAGTACTTC. Its protein is CASSYTSGTQYF.

The V call is TRBV19, the J call TRBJ1-1; 9 positions agree with TRBD1. CDR1 and CDR2 (germline): LNHDA, SQIVND (reference sequence). Unmatched junction bases numbered 12, after V lost 7 bases and J lost 6 bases. This CDR3 is built from 15 residues. The CDR3 here is CASIPQGAVSAEAFF. DNA of the CDR3: TGTGCCAGTATCCCACAGGGGGCGGTTTCGGCTGAAGCTTTCTTT.

The gene calls are TRBV4-2 and TRBJ1-3; no definite D call. CDR3 length: 16 amino acids. V was clipped by 0 bases and J by 2 bases, with 11 bases between them. Germline CDR1 reads LGHNA; CDR2 reads YNFKEQ. CDR3 amino acids: CASSQDRLGPGNTIYF. CDR3 sequence (DNA): TGTGCCAGCAGCCAAGATCGATTGGGCCCTGGAAACACCATATATTTT.

This clone was seen just once. The J gene is TRBJ1-4, the V gene TRBV20-1; the match to TRBD1 covers 10 bases. Germline CDR1 reads DFQATT; CDR2 reads SNEGSKA (reference sequence). This CDR3 has 12 amino acids. Trimming removed 3 bases from V and 12 bases from J; junction bases left unmatched: 4. The CDR3 protein is CSASDRGQELFF. CDR3 DNA sequence: TGCAGTGCTAGTGACAGGGGGCAGGAACTGTTTTTT.

This clone was counted once. CDR3 amino acids: CATGRGTNTGELFF. In DNA, the CDR3 is TGTGCCACCGGGAGGGGGACGAACACCGGGGAGCTGTTTTTT. V is TRBV6-5 and J is TRBJ2-2, with 8 positions matching TRBD2. The CDR3 extends over 14 amino acids. Trimming at V came to 10 bases and at J to 0 bases, leaving 4 bases not matched to a gene. The germline V gene encodes CDR1 MNHEY and CDR2 SVGAGI.